This T cell receptor (beta chain) was documented in a study of T-cell reconstitution after alpha-beta-depleted transplantation in children. Unique molecular identifiers were used to barcode this TCRbeta library. TCRdb re-analysed the PCR reads in MiXCR, keeping a single row per CDR3 protein. The repertoire holds 750,000 to 950,000 distinct CDR3 sequences, with roughly 15% as singletons. This clonotype was observed many times. Antigen unknown. Findings and limits, study-wide: Newly produced T cells mostly provided counts and TCRbeta diversity after one year, as hyperexpanded clones declined.

This clonotype was sampled from a male patient between 5 and 17 years old who had a stem cell transplant for acute lymphoblastic leukemia, so the T cells may come from the graft donor. Here the sequenced sample was PBMCs, mostly from graft donor cells, taken 360 days after TCRalphabeta/CD19-depleted stem cell transplant.

The CDR3 DNA sequence: TGTGCCAGCAGCTCATATGCCCAGGGGACGCAGGGGCAGTTCTTC. Amino acids: CASSSYAQGTQGQFF. The V call is TRBV7-6, the J call TRBJ2-1; tentatively, D is TRBD1 (6 bases). Germline V gene data show CDR1 as SGHVS and CDR2 as FNYEAQ. The CDR3 runs 15 residues. V was pared by 4 bases and J by 12 bases, with 22 bases between.